The sequence of this T cell receptor beta chain was determined in a study of control samples from healthy donors and cancer patients. The table came from immunoSEQ multiplex PCR; TCRdb's copy has only in-frame clones and leaves some out. In the table there are around 130,000 clones, just under 90% of which are singletons. This CDR3 has 13 residues. CDR1 and CDR2 (germline): SGHRS, YFSETQ. The ends lost 4 bases at V and 10 bases at J; junction bases unmatched: 7. This chain joins TRBV5-1 and TRBJ2-1, with 8 nucleotides matching TRBD2. This clonotype was sampled from a man aged 25-40 years in good health. The material sequenced was blood. CDR3 sequence reads: CASSAGGAGEQFF. In DNA form, the CDR3 reads TGCGCCAGCAGCGCCGGGGGGGCCGGCGAGCAGTTCTTC.